Listed below are T cell receptor beta chains from one sample, sequenced in a study of T cells in tumors after PD-1 blockade. Profiled with immunoSEQ multiplex PCR; TCRdb holds only in-frame clones, not every one. The sample shows about 12,000 clones, 60% to 80% of them seen only once. This specimen was tumor tissue, taken before anti-PD-1 treatment. These receptors all stem from a human donor with basal cell carcinoma. Each CDR3 is given with its conserved first and last residue. The D gene is left open where the match is weak. Size is omitted from some rows. Given values are once, few, many or a class for expanded clones.

V	D	size	J	DNA	CDR3
TRBV19	TRBD2	once	TRBJ2-3	TGTGCCAGTAGTATGGGAGGGCCAGATACGCAGTATTTT	CASSMGGPDTQYF
TRBV9	TRBD1	.	TRBJ1-3	TGTGCCAGCAGCGTCCGGGACAGTGGAAACACCATATATTTT	CASSVRDSGNTIYF
TRBV5-1	.	once	TRBJ1-1	TGCGCCAGCAGCTTCCGCAGGGGGAACACTGAAGCTTTCTTT	CASSFRRGNTEAFF
TRBV12-3/TRBV12-4	.	.	TRBJ1-1	TGTGCCAGCAGTTTAGCAATAAACACTGAAGCTTTCTTT	CASSLAINTEAFF
TRBV19	TRBD1	.	TRBJ2-5	TGTGCCAGTAGCGGGACAGGGGATGAGACCCAGTACTTC	CASSGTGDETQYF
TRBV9	TRBD2	.	TRBJ2-3	TGTGCCAGCAGCGGCCCCTGGAGCGGGGGGGCTGGAGGGACGCAGTATTTT	CASSGPWSGGAGGTQYF
TRBV7-9	TRBD2	once	TRBJ2-1	TGTGCCAGCAGCCCCTCGGGTAGCGGGGCGCATGAGCAGTTCTTC	CASSPSGSGAHEQFF
TRBV5-8	.	.	TRBJ2-6	TGTGCCAGCAGCTTGGACGGCGGCCCCCTTTCCTCTGGGGCCAACGTCCTGACTTTC	CASSLDGGPLSSGANVLTF
TRBV6-1	.	.	TRBJ2-2	TGTGCCAGCAGTGAAGTGTTGGGTGGGGAGCTGTTTTTT	CASSEVLGGELFF
TRBV5-1	.	.	TRBJ2-7	TGCGCCAGCAGCTTGGGGCAGGGACTCGACGAGCAGTACTTC	CASSLGQGLDEQYF
TRBV11-3	.	.	TRBJ2-5	TGTGCCAGCACCCCTACGAGGGGAGAGACCCAGTACTTC	CASTPTRGETQYF
TRBV5-4	TRBD1	.	TRBJ2-7	TGTGCCAGCAGCTCGTCCTCCGGGACAGAGACGTACTTC	CASSSSSGTETYF
TRBV6-5	TRBD1	.	TRBJ1-1	TGTGCCAGCGTCAGGGGGGGGGCTTTCTTT	CASVRGGAFF
TRBV7-2	TRBD2	large	TRBJ2-3	TGTGCCAGCAGTCCCGATAGCGGGGGAACAGATACGCAGTATTTT	CASSPDSGGTDTQYF
TRBV27	TRBD2	.	TRBJ2-7	TGTGCCAGCAGTATGCTAGCGGGAAATCATGAGCAGTACTTC	CASSMLAGNHEQYF
TRBV10-3	TRBD1	.	TRBJ1-1	TGTGCCATCAGTCTGGACAGGAGGAACACTGAAGCTTTCTTT	CAISLDRRNTEAFF
TRBV9	.	.	TRBJ2-3	TGTGCCAGCAGCCCCCGACTTGGGAAACCGAATACGCAGTATTTT	CASSPRLGKPNTQYF
TRBV21-1	.	.	TRBJ2-7	TGTGCCAGCAGCAAAGACGGGACAGGGGTATGCGAGCAGTACTTC	CASSKDGTGVCEQYF
TRBV10-3	.	medium-sized	TRBJ1-4	TGTGCCATCAGTGAGTCCGGCAGGGGTCGCGAAAAACTGTTTTTT	CAISESGRGREKLFF
TRBV6-2/TRBV6-3	.	few	TRBJ2-6	TGTGCCAGCAGTTATGCTGGGGCCAACGTCCTGACTTTC	CASSYAGANVLTF
TRBV11-3	TRBD1	.	TRBJ1-2	TGTGCCAGCAGCTACCCCGGGACAGGGAACTATGGCTACACCTTC	CASSYPGTGNYGYTF
TRBV9	TRBD2	.	TRBJ2-1	TGTGCCAGCAGCGTAGGGGGACTAGCCAATGAGCAGTTCTTC	CASSVGGLANEQFF
TRBV7-9	.	once	TRBJ2-1	TGTGCCAGCAGCTTAGTTGGCAGGGACTCGCAGCAGTTCTTC	CASSLVGRDSQQFF
TRBV5-1	TRBD2	medium-sized	TRBJ2-3	TGCGCCAGCAGCTTTAGCGGGAAAACAGATACGCAGTATTTT	CASSFSGKTDTQYF
TRBV29-1	.	once	TRBJ2-7	TGCAGCGTTCTGACTACAGGGAGCTCCTACGAGCAGTACTTC	CSVLTTGSSYEQYF
TRBV27	.	.	TRBJ2-7	TGTGCCAGCAGTTCGGATCCATTTCACCCTCTCACTTCCTACGAGCAGTACTTC	CASSSDPFHPLTSYEQYF
TRBV5-1	.	.	TRBJ1-4	TGCGCCAGCAGCTCAACCGGGACTCCCGGGTCAAAACTGTTTTTT	CASSSTGTPGSKLFF
TRBV15	.	.	TRBJ1-2	TGTGCCACCAGCAGGGAGCTCGGGGCAGGAACATACTATGGCTACACCTTC	CATSRELGAGTYYGYTF
TRBV28	.	.	TRBJ1-1	TGTGCCAGCATCCGGGGGGTTGAAGCTTTCTTT	CASIRGVEAFF
TRBV20-1	.	.	TRBJ2-1	TGCAGTGCTAGCGCTTGGGATGAGCAGTTCTTC	CSASAWDEQFF
TRBV12-5	TRBD1	once	TRBJ1-1	TGTGCTAGTGGTTCTCGGGGACAGGTGAACAAGGAAGCTTTCTTT	CASGSRGQVNKEAFF
TRBV28	.	medium-sized	TRBJ1-1	TGTGCCAGCAGTTTATTGTCAGGGGTGGGTGACACTGAAGCTTTCTTT	CASSLLSGVGDTEAFF
TRBV6-2/TRBV6-3	TRBD1	.	TRBJ1-2	TGTGCCAGCAGTTACCAGGGACAGGGTATTCAAGGCTACACCTTC	CASSYQGQGIQGYTF
TRBV7-8	TRBD1	once	TRBJ2-3	TGTGCCAGCAGCCGTTCAGGGACAGGGTTAGATACGCAGTATTTT	CASSRSGTGLDTQYF
TRBV6-5	TRBD1	few	TRBJ1-5	TGTGCCAGCAGCTCAGAGGGGGACAGGGGCCAGCCCCAGCATTTT	CASSSEGDRGQPQHF
TRBV6-6	.	few	TRBJ1-6	TGTGCCAGCGGCAGGGTCACCGATAATTCACCCCTCCACTTT	CASGRVTDNSPLHF
TRBV18	.	.	TRBJ1-6	TGTGCCAGCTCACCATCGGGACAAGGGAATTCACCCCTCCACTTT	CASSPSGQGNSPLHF
TRBV29-1	.	.	TRBJ2-7	TGCAGCGTCTTGAGCTCCTACGAGCAGTACTTC	CSVLSSYEQYF
TRBV6-6	TRBD1	.	TRBJ2-7	TGTGCCAGCCTAGCCCACGACAGGGGTTACGAGCAGTACTTC	CASLAHDRGYEQYF
TRBV4-3	.	medium-sized	TRBJ2-7	TGCGCCAGCAGCCAGGTATATGGGGCTTCCTACGAGCAGTACTTC	CASSQVYGASYEQYF
TRBV6-6	.	.	TRBJ2-7	TGTGCCAGCAATGGGGGGCGCGGGTACGAGCAGTACTTC	CASNGGRGYEQYF
TRBV7-3	.	.	TRBJ1-2	TGTGCCAGCAGCCCCTCCATGGACAACTATGGCTACACCTTC	CASSPSMDNYGYTF
TRBV30	.	.	TRBJ2-3	TGTGCCTGGAGTGTATCAGGAGATACGCAGTATTTT	CAWSVSGDTQYF
TRBV5-1	.	medium-sized	TRBJ1-4	TGCGCCAGCAGCTCGTCAGACGGGGCCGGGGAAAAACTGTTTTTT	CASSSSDGAGEKLFF
TRBV6-2/TRBV6-3	.	.	TRBJ2-3	TGTGCCAGCAGTTGGGGGGGCATCACGGGAGATACGCAGTATTTT	CASSWGGITGDTQYF
TRBV30	TRBD1	few	TRBJ1-6	TGTGCCTGGAGTGCCTCCGGGACAGGGTATTCACCCCTCCACTTT	CAWSASGTGYSPLHF
TRBV30	.	.	TRBJ2-3	TGTGCCTGGACCCCGGGGACAGATACGCAGTATTTT	CAWTPGTDTQYF
TRBV6-5	.	.	TRBJ1-1	TGTGCCAGCAGTTACCCGATCGGGGCAGGGAGCACTGAAGCTTTCTTT	CASSYPIGAGSTEAFF
TRBV4-2	TRBD2	.	TRBJ2-3	TGTGCCAGCAGCCAAGAAGGGGCGGGAGAGGTAGATACGCAGTATTTT	CASSQEGAGEVDTQYF
TRBV2	.	.	TRBJ2-1	TGTGCCAGCAGTGTTGGGGCTAGGGAAAATGAGCAGTTCTTC	CASSVGARENEQFF
TRBV6-5	.	.	TRBJ2-7	TGTGCCAGCAGTACAGGGTTAGTTTCCTACGAGCAGTACTTC	CASSTGLVSYEQYF
TRBV7-2	.	.	TRBJ2-2	TGTGCCAGCAGCTTAGGAACAGGGCTGACCGGGGAGCTGTTTTTT	CASSLGTGLTGELFF
TRBV5-1	TRBD1	.	TRBJ2-2	TGCGCCAGCAGGACAGGGGGGGAGAACACCGGGGAGCTGTTTTTT	CASRTGGENTGELFF